The entry below gives a single TCR beta chain sequence along with its context. Its antigen is not identified. This entry is derived from a study of T cell repertoires in cytomegalovirus infection. Study overall: Public TCR beta signature analysis indicated the presence of both CMV infection and matching HLA type.

TCRdb re-derived calls from the reads in MiXCR, one entry per CDR3 protein. Of fewer than 1,000,000 distinct CDR3 sequences listed, roughly 31% were seen once; the top ten hold about an eighth. This CDR3 region has 15 residues. Germline V gives CDR1 MNHEY, CDR2 SVGEGT. With V trimmed by 5 bases and J by 9 bases, 10 bases remained unmatched. Specimen: cultured CD8+ T cells from PBMCs, collected from culture after CMV antigen stimulation. This TCR came from a human donor in good health (CMV status not recorded). Some clones in this sample may be carry-over from other donors' samples. The genes are TRBV6-2 or TRBV6-3 and TRBJ2-4, with 10 positions matching TRBD2. CDR3 residues: CASSGPPKRGGIQYF. For the CDR3, the DNA is TGTGCCAGCAGTGGCCCTCCTAAGCGGGGGGGCATTCAGTACTTC.